A single sample gave rise to the 18 T cell receptor beta chains below, sequenced in a study of T cell changes during pregnancy in multiple sclerosis. The method was immunoSEQ multiplex PCR; TCRdb's version includes in-frame clones alone and lacks a portion of them. The sample shows about 23,000 clones, around nine tenths of them seen only once. The sequences come from CD8+ T cells from peripheral blood mononuclear cells, collected in the first trimester of pregnancy. These receptors came from a female donor with multiple sclerosis, enrolled in a pregnancy study.

This clone was seen more than once but under ten times. The CDR3 region has the DNA TGTGCCAGCAGTAAAGGAACAGGGGGCGGGATTAGGGGAAACACCATATATTTT. This translates into CASSKGTGGGIRGNTIYF. The gene calls are TRBV28 and TRBJ1-3, with 9 bases fitting TRBD1. CDR1 and CDR2 (germline): MDHEN, SYDVKM. The CDR3 runs to 18 residues. V lost 5 bases and J lost 4; bases outside the gene matches: 15. The full variable domain, with the rest looked up from reference TRBV28 and TRBJ1-3, is DVKVTQSSRYLVKRTGEKVFLECVQDMDHENMFWYRQDPGLGLRLIYFSYDVKMKEKGDIPEGYSVSREKKERFSLILESASTNQTSMYLCASSKGTGGGIRGNTIYFGEGSWLTVV.

As for this clone: At one end the junction does not follow the germline gene, possibly because of a read error. This chain uses TRBV7-7 with TRBJ2-1, with TRBD2 matching 10 bases. The CDR3 loop spans 15 amino acids. Per the germline V gene, CDR1 is SSHAT and CDR2 is FNYEAQ (reference sequence). CDR3 DNA sequence: TGTGCTAGCAGCTTGGAGCGGGAGGGCCGGGGTGAGCAGTTCTTC. Translating it yields CASSLEREGRGEQFF.

V gene TRBV7-2 combines with J gene TRBJ2-1; 8 bases fit TRBD2. The length of the CDR3 is 15 residues. From germline, CDR1 is SGHTA and CDR2 FQGNSA. V gave up 11 bases and J gave up 2 bases; unmatched junction bases: 11. CDR3 in amino acids: CAVRGAGGPYNEQFF. As DNA, the CDR3 is TGTGCCGTCCGAGGCGCGGGAGGACCCTACAATGAGCAGTTCTTC.

The V and J genes are TRBV9 and TRBJ2-5, with 8 bases identical to TRBD1. Looked up from germline, CDR1 is SGDLS and CDR2 is YYNGEE. The CDR3 consists of 15 residues. The J segment lost 2 bases and the V segment lost 0 bases, leaving 3 bases of the junction unmatched. CDR3 in DNA: TGTGCCAGCAGCGTAGCTCAGGGGGCACAAGAGACCCAGTACTTC. Its protein is CASSVAQGAQETQYF.

In its sample, this clone was seen once. This sequence joins TRBV4-3 and TRBJ2-7; D ambiguous. CDR3 size: 14 residues. Germline values: CDR1 LGHNA, CDR2 YSLEER. Trimming removed 0 bases from V and 4 bases from J, with 10 bases in between. CDR3 sequence (DNA): TGCGCCAGCAGCCAAGATCGCCTAGAGTACGAGCAGTACTTC. Its translation is CASSQDRLEYEQYF.

The chain recombines TRBV6-1 with TRBJ2-1; TRBD2 matches at 8 bases. V shed 2 bases, J shed 10 bases, and the junction held 10 bases outside the gene matches. CDR1 MNHNS and CDR2 SASEGT come from the germline V gene. This CDR3 region has 15 residues. Written as DNA, the CDR3 is TGTGCCAGCAGTGAACTAGCGGGTGGGTCTGACGAGCAGTTCTTC. This translates into CASSELAGGSDEQFF.

The CDR3 region has the DNA TGTGCCAGCAGTTTATACGGGAGGGGCACAGATACGCAGTATTTT. This gives the protein CASSLYGRGTDTQYF. The genes are TRBV27 and TRBJ2-3; TRBD2 agrees at 8 bases. The CDR3 is 15 amino acids. The V gene end was trimmed by 1 base and the J gene end by 1 base; junction bases not matched to a gene: 1. In germline, CDR1 is MNHEY, CDR2 SMNVEV (reference sequence).

The chain links TRBV5-4 to TRBJ2-3; possible D gene TRBD2, 5 bases. V was clipped by 4 bases and J by 6 bases, with 21 bases between them. The V gene's germline CDR1 is SGHNT and CDR2 YYREEE (reference sequence). CDR3 length: 16 amino acids. CDR3 loop: CASSDSPQGRRDTQYF. CDR3 in DNA: TGTGCCAGCAGCGACTCCCCACAAGGAAGGAGGGATACGCAGTATTTT.

The genes are TRBV6-6 and TRBJ2-1; 10 nucleotides match TRBD2. Germline V gene lookup returns CDR1 MNHNY and CDR2 SVGAGI (reference sequence). Trimming took 7 bases from V and 5 from J; bases not matched to a gene: 5. The CDR3 runs 14 residues. CDR3 sequence: CASIVAGGNNEQFF. The CDR3, as DNA: TGTGCCAGCATCGTAGCGGGAGGAAACAATGAGCAGTTCTTC.

The chain carries TRBV28 and TRBJ1-1; D unresolved. This CDR3 spans 15 amino acids. Germline V CDR1 and CDR2: MDHEN, SYDVKM. V lost 5 bases to trimming and J lost 1 base, with 14 bases between them. The CDR3 loop reads CASSPARQQNTEAFF. The CDR3 bases are TGTGCCAGCAGTCCCGCGAGGCAGCAGAACACTGAAGCTTTCTTT.

The chain employs TRBV27 and TRBJ2-7; D is unresolved. The CDR3 extends over 11 amino acids. The V end lost 5 bases, the J end lost 3 bases, and 5 bases lay between the germline ends. Germline V gene sequence: CDR1 MNHEY, CDR2 SMNVEV (reference sequence). The CDR3 region has the DNA TGTGCCAGCAGTAGCCACTACGAGCAGTACTTC. Translation gives CASSSHYEQYF.

This clone appeared a single time. As DNA, the CDR3 is TGTGCCAGCAGACTACCGACAGGCCCCCTCAATCAGCCCCAGCATTTT. It codes for CASRLPTGPLNQPQHF. V gene TRBV28 combines with J gene TRBJ1-5, with D perhaps TRBD1 (6 bases). Germline CDR1 reads MDHEN; CDR2 reads SYDVKM. V was trimmed by 6 bases and J by 3 bases, leaving 18 bases between them. This CDR3 contains 16 residues.

This clone was recorded once. CDR3 region: CASSGIHRELASTEAFF. The CDR3 DNA reads TGTGCCAGCAGCGGAATACACAGGGAGTTGGCTTCCACTGAAGCTTTCTTT. The chain is built from TRBV13 and TRBJ1-1; perhaps TRBD1 as D (6 bases). In germline, CDR1 is PRHDT, CDR2 FYEKMQ (reference sequence). The V end was cut by 5 bases, the J end by 4 bases, with 23 bases between. This CDR3 is built from 17 residues. Full variable domain (outside the CDR3, taken from reference TRBV13 and TRBJ1-1): AAGVIQSPRHLIKEKRETATLKCYPIPRHDTVYWYQQGPGQDPQFLISFYEKMQSDKGSIPDRFSAQQFSDYHSELNMSSLELGDSALYFCASSGIHRELASTEAFFGQGTRLTVV.

This chain uses TRBV27 with TRBJ2-1, with D possibly TRBD2 on 5 matching bases. V lost 2 bases and J lost 8, with 13 bases in between. There are 14 residues in the CDR3. CDR1 is MNHEY and CDR2 is SMNVEV in the germline V gene (reference sequence). DNA of the CDR3: TGTGCCAGCAGTTTAAACCGGGAAAATGATGAGCAGTTCTTC. Amino acid sequence: CASSLNRENDEQFF.

As DNA, the CDR3 is TGTGCCAGTCCCCCCCAGGGGACAAACAAAAACTACGAGCAGTACTTC. As protein: CASPPQGTNKNYEQYF. V and J are TRBV19 and TRBJ2-7, with a possible D match to TRBD1 (6 bases). This CDR3 contains 16 residues. Trimming removed 8 bases at V and 3 bases at J, with 23 bases between. The V gene's germline CDR1 is LNHDA and CDR2 SQIVND (reference sequence).

The chain carries TRBV4-2 and TRBJ1-2, with D maybe TRBD1 (6 bases). V gave up 1 base and J gave up 7 bases, with 19 bases separating them. Germline CDR1 LGHNA, CDR2 YNFKEQ. The CDR3 has 16 amino acids. CDR3 protein: CASSQGEQGVVFGYTF. Here the CDR3 DNA reads TGTGCCAGCAGCCAAGGTGAACAGGGAGTCGTATTTGGCTACACCTTC.

The rearrangement uses TRBV7-9 and TRBJ2-3; 9 nucleotides align to TRBD2. The germline V gene has CDR1 SEHNR and CDR2 FQNEAQ (reference sequence). Losses at the gene ends were 4 bases for V and 2 bases for J; bases not matched to a gene: 7. This CDR3 contains 16 residues. CDR3: CASSSGTSSYTDTQYF. The DNA of the CDR3 is TGTGCCAGCAGCTCAGGGACTAGCAGCTACACAGATACGCAGTATTTT. The variable domain in full, completed from reference TRBV7-9 and TRBJ2-3, reads DTGVSQNPRHKITKRGQNVTFRCDPISEHNRLYWYRQTLGQGPEFLTYFQNEAQLEKSRLLSDRFSAERPKGSFSTLEIQRTEQGDSAMYLCASSSGTSSYTDTQYFGPGTRLTVL.

CDR3 DNA sequence: TGTGCCAGCAGCTGGGGAACTAGCGGGAGTATGATGTACGAGCAGTACTTC. Its translation is CASSWGTSGSMMYEQYF. The rearrangement links TRBV5-5 to TRBJ2-7; 11 positions agree with TRBD2. The V and J ends lost 3 bases and 4 bases, in that order; junction bases with no gene match: 12. CDR1 is SGHKS and CDR2 is YYEKEE in the germline V gene (reference sequence). There are 17 residues in the CDR3.